The entry that follows covers one TCR beta chain sequence. Its specificity is unknown. The V gene's germline CDR1 is SNHLY and CDR2 FYNNEI. The ends were cut back, 7 bases at V and 5 bases at J, with 8 bases in the middle. The CDR3 has 12 residues. This table comes from immunoSEQ multiplex PCR, and its TCRdb copy is limited to in-frame clones, with some not included. The sample lists 13,000 or so clones, less than 90% occurring once. These data are taken from a study of T cells in narcolepsy. Study findings and constraints: In some patient and control memory CD4+ samples, autoreactive clones were absent.

This sequence joins TRBV2 and TRBJ2-2; D remains ambiguous. Sequenced sample: CD45RA- memory CD4+ T cells from PBMCs. This TCR was sampled from a human donor with narcolepsy. This CDR3 is CASMPRTGELFF. DNA for the CDR3: TGTGCCAGCATGCCCAGAACCGGGGAGCTGTTTTTT.